This T cell receptor (beta chain) was identified during a study of T cells after yellow fever vaccination. Turning to the study itself: Preparing low-cell-number fractions relied on SMART-Seq v4 Ultra Low Input.

Conversion of TCR transcripts into cDNA relied on 5'RACE template switching, which added a universal primer site and UMIs. TCRdb reanalysed the 5' RACE reads using MiXCR and keeps one entry per CDR3 protein. In the table there are about 300,000 distinct CDR3 sequences, under 9% of which are singletons. Findings of the study overall: There was a small share of clonotypes that showed up in both the CD4 and CD8 compartments. Re-detected after boosting: most primary clones, almost 97% of CD4 and about 90% of CD8.

V was shortened by 3 bases and J by 2 bases, with 18 bases between the two germline ends. Germline CDR1 reads SGHRS; CDR2 reads YFSETQ. The CDR3 is 16 amino acids. As to this clonotype: What it recognizes is unknown.

V gene TRBV5-1 combines with J gene TRBJ2-7, with D perhaps matching TRBD2 (5 bases). Sample: CD4+ T cells sorted from PBMCs, taken 5 days after the yellow fever booster vaccination. The sequence was obtained from a man between 18 and 29 years old who received the YFV17D yellow fever vaccine. Written as DNA, the CDR3 is TGCGCCAGCAGCTCCCGGGGAGTGCAGGTCCCCTACGAGCAGTACTTC. It codes for CASSSRGVQVPYEQYF.